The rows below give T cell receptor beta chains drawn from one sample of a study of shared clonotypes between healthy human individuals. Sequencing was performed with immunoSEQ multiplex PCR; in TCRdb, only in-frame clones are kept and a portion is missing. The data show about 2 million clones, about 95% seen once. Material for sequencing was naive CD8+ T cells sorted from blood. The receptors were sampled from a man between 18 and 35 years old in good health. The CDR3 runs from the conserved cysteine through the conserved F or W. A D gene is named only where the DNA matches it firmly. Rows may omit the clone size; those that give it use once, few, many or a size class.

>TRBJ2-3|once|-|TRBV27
CASRLAEADTQYF
TGTGCCAGCAGATTAGCAGAGGCGGATACGCAGTATTTT
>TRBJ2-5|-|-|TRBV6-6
CASTAEGLIETQYF
TGTGCCAGCACTGCGGAGGGGTTGATAGAGACCCAGTACTTC
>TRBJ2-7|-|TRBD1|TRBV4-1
CASSQAGDRYEQYF
TGCGCCAGCAGCCAAGCCGGGGACAGGTACGAGCAGTACTTC
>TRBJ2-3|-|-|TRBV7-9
CASSAIREDTQYF
TGTGCCAGCAGCGCTATCAGGGAAGATACGCAGTATTTT
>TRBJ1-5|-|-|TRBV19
CASSIDLENQPQHF
TGTGCCAGTAGTATAGATTTGGAAAATCAGCCCCAGCATTTT
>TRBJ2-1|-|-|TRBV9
CASNLEGSLHEQFF
TGTGCCAGTAACTTAGAGGGTAGTCTCCATGAGCAGTTCTTC
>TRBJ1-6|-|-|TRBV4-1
CASSLAVTGLGNSPLHF
TGCGCCAGCAGCCTAGCTGTCACGGGGCTGGGGAATTCACCCCTCCACTTT
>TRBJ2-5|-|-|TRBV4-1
CASSQSRGAEETQYF
TGCGCCAGCAGCCAATCTAGGGGGGCTGAAGAGACCCAGTACTTC
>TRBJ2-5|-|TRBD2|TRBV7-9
CASYGLAGRSQETQYF
TGTGCCAGCTATGGACTAGCGGGAAGATCTCAAGAGACCCAGTACTTC
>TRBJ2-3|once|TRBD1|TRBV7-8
CASSLVHRGNTDTQYF
TGTGCCAGCAGCTTAGTCCACAGGGGGAACACAGATACGCAGTATTTT
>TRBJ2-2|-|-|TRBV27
CASSFVDTGELFF
TGTGCCAGCAGTTTTGTCGACACCGGGGAGCTGTTTTTT
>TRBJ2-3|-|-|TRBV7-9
CASRGEQGVFSTDTQYF
TGTGCCAGCAGAGGGGAGCAGGGAGTTTTTAGCACAGATACGCAGTATTTT
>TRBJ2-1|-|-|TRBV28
CASSPGTYTGVEQFF
TGTGCCAGCAGTCCGGGGACTTATACGGGGGTTGAGCAGTTCTTC
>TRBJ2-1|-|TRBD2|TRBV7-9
CASSLYGARGGAQDEQFF
TGTGCCAGCAGCTTATATGGCGCCCGCGGGGGGGCTCAGGATGAGCAGTTCTTC
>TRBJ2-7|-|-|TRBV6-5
CASRVISEAYEQYF
TGTGCCAGCAGGGTCATATCGGAGGCCTACGAGCAGTACTTC
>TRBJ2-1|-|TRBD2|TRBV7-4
CASSSTPERASGRAGNEQFF
TGTGCCAGCAGCTCAACACCCGAAAGGGCTAGCGGGAGGGCCGGCAATGAGCAGTTCTTC
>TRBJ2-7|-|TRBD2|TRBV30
CAWSVAGVEQYF
TGTGCCTGGAGTGTGGCGGGAGTCGAGCAGTACTTC
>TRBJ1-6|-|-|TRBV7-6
CASSLAGGNSPLHF
TGTGCCAGCAGCTTAGCTGGAGGTAATTCACCCCTCCACTTT
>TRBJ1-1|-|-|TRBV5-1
CASSLAQRLNTEAFF
TGCGCCAGCAGCCTAGCCCAGCGTCTGAACACTGAAGCTTTCTTT
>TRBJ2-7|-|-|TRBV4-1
CASSAPPGDIDYEQYF
TGCGCCAGCAGCGCGCCCCCTGGAGACATAGACTACGAGCAGTACTTC